This record concerns one TCR beta chain sequence. Its antigen is currently unknown. The entry originates in a study of cytomegalovirus exposure and HLA in healthy donors. Study-level findings and limits: Among the CMV-associated chains, three were confirmed in vitro as specific for CMV antigens.

The primer mix had 60 Vbeta and 13 Jbeta primers. TCRdb keeps only in-frame clones here, not all; method: immunoSEQ multiplex PCR. Here the sample spans 140,000 or so clones, around 70% being singletons. The germline gives CDR1 ENHRY, CDR2 SYGVKD. V lost 5 bases and J lost 8, with 18 bases in between. This CDR3 region has 14 residues. Sequencing input: PBMCs. This TCR derives from a man aged 40-49 years in good health and CMV-seronegative. The chain couples TRBV10-3 to TRBJ1-2; D may be TRBD1 (6 bases). In DNA form, the CDR3 reads TGTGCCATCAGTATGAGGGAGGGGGATGGAGGCTACACCTTC. Amino acids: CAISMREGDGGYTF.